This T cell receptor (beta chain) was captured by sequencing in a study of human T cells and chemical hapten exposure. Overall study: Chiefly women, the patients showed alopecia areata, totalis or universalis.

Time point specified: pre-sensitization, week 0. As for treatment: therapeutic diphenylcyclopropenone sensitization with weekly scalp DPC. The germline V and J ends were trimmed by 2 bases and 7 bases, with 15 bases remaining between them. CDR1 and CDR2 (germline): LGHDT, YNNKEL (reference sequence). The CDR3 contains 14 residues. This clonotype was counted between two and nine times. Its antigen is not identified. Findings and caveats of the study: Large CDR3 similarity clusters arose significantly more often from expanded TCRs than from controls.

MiXCR, applied by TCRdb to the RACE reads, yields one record per CDR3 protein. The data hold more than 80,000 distinct CDR3 sequences, with more than 10% observed a single time. This sample comprised whole blood, obtained in connection with sensitization to the hapten diphenylcyclopropenone (DPC). This rearrangement joins TRBV3-1 to TRBJ2-7, with a weak D call TRBD1 (6 bases). This TCR was recovered from a woman aged 45-65 years with alopecia areata. Some clones in this sample may be carry-over from other donors' samples. CDR3 region: CASSQSSGAREQYF. The CDR3 DNA is TGTGCCAGCAGCCAAAGCTCAGGGGCGAGGGAGCAGTACTTC.